This T cell receptor beta chain came from a study of blood T cell repertoires in COVID-19 (dated by TCRdb to about 2020). Notes on the research overall: The collaborator samples originated in the United States, Italy and Spain and spanned the acute and convalescent phases of COVID-19. The prospective study material was composed of cDNA or gDNA derived from T cells, B-cell-depleted T cells, or PBMCs. The dataset comprised deeply sampled blood TCRbeta repertoires from subjects exposed to, actively infected with, or recovered from COVID-19. A freely available public database, intended as a resource for researchers studying the immune response to SARS-CoV-2, is where the repertoires were released. Samples were obtained from the ongoing ImmuneRACE study (first 160 participants) and from 1,254 subjects provided by 6 global collaborators. A de-identified subject ID, COVID-19 status, age in years and sex were almost always included in the sample metadata. Where available, HLA class I and class II types were taken from metadata supplied by the sample provider and were not determined by assay-based typing. Results the study describes overall, beyond this receptor: How much clinical and demographic metadata was included differed by source and by participant, and the metadata was provided uncurated.

Whole blood was collected in K2EDTA tubes by collaborating institutions according to the institutions' own protocols. For TCRbeta analysis, collaborator samples were shipped as frozen whole blood, as isolated PBMCs, or as DNA extracted from either sample type. The trim is 8 bases for V and 9 bases for J, with a gap of 14 bases between the germline ends. From its cysteine to its phenylalanine, the CDR3 spans 12 amino acids. CDR3 DNA is the only sequence kept; it has 36 bases, read in frame from the first base. The CDR1 and CDR2 encoded by the germline V gene (reference sequence) are LGHDT and YNNKEL. Points on this clone: No antigen is known for it. Base qualities are not at hand, and no much larger clone is one base apart.

TCRbeta CDR3 regions were amplified from genomic DNA using the immunoSEQ Assay, a bias-controlled multiplex PCR. The original pipeline was this. The number of nucleated cells in each sample was estimated from the amplification of reference gene primers within the assay. To quantify the absolute abundance of each unique TCRbeta CDR3 rearrangement, sequence reads were collapsed and filtered. For each sample, productive Simpson clonality was calculated as the square root of Simpson's diversity index across productive rearrangements. Here the immuneACCESS table is served through TCRdb, limited to in-frame sequences with V and J called. Missing clones are a known gap in these copies; in checked studies unresolved V genes cover under half, and the rest lacks a known reason. V, J and clone size are those of that table, while D and trimming were read from the DNA. This sample holds 90,000 to 120,000 clones; more than 70% were observed only once. Roughly 4% of the sample is held by the ten biggest clonotypes.

The sequence derives from a man aged 70 or older with acute or convalescent COVID-19. The material sequenced was peripheral blood. The chain uses TRBV3-1 (or the pseudogene TRBV3-2) and TRBJ1-5; tentative D gene TRBD1, with 5 bases matching. The CDR3 protein sequence reads: CASASQGSPQHF. The nucleotide sequence reads as follows: TGTGCCAGCGCCAGTCAGGGATCGCCCCAGCATTTT.